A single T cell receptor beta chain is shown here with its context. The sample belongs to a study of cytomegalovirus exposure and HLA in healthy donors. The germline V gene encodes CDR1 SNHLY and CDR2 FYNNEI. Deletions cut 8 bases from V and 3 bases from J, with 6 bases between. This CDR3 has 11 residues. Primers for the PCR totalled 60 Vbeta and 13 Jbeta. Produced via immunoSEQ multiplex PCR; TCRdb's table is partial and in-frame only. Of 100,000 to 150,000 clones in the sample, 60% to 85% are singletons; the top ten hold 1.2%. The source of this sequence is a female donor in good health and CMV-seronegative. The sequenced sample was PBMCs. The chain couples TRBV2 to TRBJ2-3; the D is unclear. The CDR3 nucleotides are TGTGCCAGCTGTCAGACAGATACGCAGTATTTT. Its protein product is CASCQTDTQYF.